These 16 T cell receptor beta chains share one sample of origin, sequenced in a study of identical twins. TCRdb recomputed calls from the 5' RACE reads with MiXCR, one row per CDR3 protein. The sample consists of 250,000 or so distinct CDR3 sequences, roughly an eighth of them appearing once. These data are also associated with another study on yellow fever vaccine responses in identical twins.

The specimen sequenced was memory (CD45RO+) T cells sorted from blood. The source of these receptors is a woman under 30 in good health.

This clonotype was observed at least ten times. This rearrangement joins TRBV5-1 to TRBJ2-1; 8 nucleotides match TRBD2. CDR3 length: 12 amino acids. Per the germline V gene, CDR1 is SGHRS and CDR2 is YFSETQ. V dropped 5 bases and J dropped 10; count of bases not matched to a gene: 5. CDR3 nucleotides: TGCGCCAGCAGACCGGGGGGGGGAGAGCAGTTCTTC. Translated: CASRPGGGEQFF.

In this sample, this clonotype turned up many times. The chain combines TRBV5-1 with TRBJ1-1; D is unclear. Germline loops: CDR1 SGHRS, CDR2 YFSETQ. Trimming left V 0 bases short and J 1 base short, with 10 bases between. The CDR3 has 15 residues. Here the CDR3 reads CASSLETNKNTEAFF. The DNA of the CDR3 is TGCGCCAGCAGCTTGGAAACTAACAAGAACACTGAAGCTTTCTTT.

V usage is TRBV15 and J usage is TRBJ2-3; tentatively, D is TRBD2 (6 bases). This CDR3 has 16 residues. The germline V gene encodes CDR1 LNHNV and CDR2 YYDKDF (reference sequence). The V and J ends lost 3 bases and 6 bases respectively, with 19 bases between them. The CDR3, as DNA: TGTGCCACCAGCAGGGGACGGGGCGGGGAGGTGGATACGCAGTATTTT. Its translation is CATSRGRGGEVDTQYF.

This clonotype was observed many times. The chain has TRBV5-1 and TRBJ2-3; D is undetermined. CDR1 and CDR2 from the germline V gene are SGHRS and YFSETQ. The V end was cut by 1 base, the J end by 2 bases, with 5 bases between. CDR3 length: 13 amino acids. The CDR3 spells CASSLRPTDTQYF. CDR3 in DNA: TGCGCCAGCAGCTTGAGGCCCACAGATACGCAGTATTTT.

This rearrangement joins TRBV11-2 to TRBJ2-2; D is perhaps TRBD1 (6 bases). CDR3 size: 13 residues. Trimming removed 3 bases from V and 7 bases from J, with 9 bases in between. The germline V gene has CDR1 SGHAT and CDR2 FQNNGV. The DNA of the CDR3 is TGTGCCAGCAGCTTCAGGGGTGGCGGGGAGCTGTTTTTT. Amino acids: CASSFRGGGELFF.

This clonotype was counted a few times. The genes are TRBV2 and TRBJ2-1; TRBD2 matches 8 bases. The CDR3 length is 16 residues. CDR1 and CDR2 from the germline V gene are SNHLY and FYNNEI. Germline trimming cut 3 bases from V and 3 bases from J; bases unmatched to any gene: 7. Written as DNA, the CDR3 is TGTGCCAGCAGTGAGGGTAGCGGGATTATCTACAATGAGCAGTTCTTC. Translation gives CASSEGSGIIYNEQFF.

This clonotype turned up a few times. J is TRBJ2-7 and V is TRBV5-1; 8 bases are shared with TRBD2. V dropped 4 bases and J dropped 3; count of bases not matched to a gene: 9. Per the germline V gene, CDR1 is SGHRS and CDR2 is YFSETQ. There are 15 residues in the CDR3. The CDR3 region has the DNA TGCGCCAGCAGCACAAATAGCGGGACGAGCTACGAGCAGTACTTC. This translates into CASSTNSGTSYEQYF.

This clonotype turned up a few times. The chain employs TRBV18 and TRBJ1-5; D is undetermined. The V end lost 3 bases, the J end lost 11 bases, and 20 bases lay between the germline ends. The germline V gene encodes CDR1 KGHSH and CDR2 LQKENI. The CDR3 spans 15 residues. The chain's CDR3 is CASSPSSSPVGAQHF. CDR3 nucleotide sequence: TGTGCCAGCTCACCGTCCTCCAGTCCCGTCGGGGCCCAGCATTTT. The complete variable domain, with remaining parts taken from reference TRBV18 and TRBJ1-5, reads NAGVMQNPRHLVRRRGQEARLRCSPMKGHSHVYWYRQLPEEGLKFMVYLQKENIIDESGMPKERFSAEFPKEGPSILRIQQVVRGDSAAYFCASSPSSSPVGAQHFGDGTRLSIL.

The sample holds a few counts of this clonotype. The CDR3 protein is CASSYGEHTGELFF. In nucleotides, the CDR3 is TGTGCCAGCAGTTACGGGGAGCACACCGGGGAGCTGTTTTTT. The J gene is TRBJ2-2, the V gene TRBV6-2 or TRBV6-3; a possible D gene is TRBD2 (5 bases). The germline V gene has CDR1 MNHEY and CDR2 SVGEGT. The CDR3 contains 14 residues. The V end was cut by 2 bases, the J end by 3 bases, with 7 bases between.

In its sample, this clonotype was seen a few times. V gene TRBV6-5 combines with J gene TRBJ2-7, with TRBD1 matching over 8 bases. Germline loops: CDR1 MNHEY, CDR2 SVGAGI. J gave up 1 base and V 2 bases, and 4 bases lay outside the gene matches. The CDR3 consists of 15 residues. The CDR3 loop is CASSYGGTGSYEQYF. DNA for the CDR3: TGTGCCAGCAGTTACGGGGGGACAGGATCCTACGAGCAGTACTTC.

This clonotype has a count of ten or more. The chain is built from TRBV12-3 or TRBV12-4 and TRBJ2-3; D is undetermined. The V gene lost 2 bases and the J gene lost 4 bases, with 13 bases spanning the gap. CDR3 length: 15 residues. The CDR3 DNA sequence: TGTGCCAGCAGTTTAAGGACGACGTTGTCAGATACGCAGTATTTT. Encoded protein: CASSLRTTLSDTQYF.

This clonotype was observed a handful of times. CDR3: CATSRAVLSSVNNEQFF. CDR3 in DNA: TGTGCCACCAGCAGAGCCGTTCTATCTAGCGTCAACAATGAGCAGTTCTTC. V gene TRBV15 combines with J gene TRBJ2-1, with D tentatively TRBD2 (6 bases). The CDR3 sequence is 17 residues long. Germline CDR1 and CDR2: LNHNV and YYDKDF (reference sequence). V was trimmed by 1 base and J by 5 bases, leaving 18 bases between them.

There are a few counts of this clonotype. The chain employs TRBV20-1 and TRBJ2-1; D is unresolved. The CDR3 is 12 amino acids. In germline, CDR1 is DFQATT, CDR2 SNEGSKA (reference sequence). The ends were cut back, 1 base at V and 10 bases at J, with 11 bases in the middle. DNA of the CDR3: TGCAGTGCTAGAGCATCAGTCCAAGAGCAGTTCTTC. Protein sequence: CSARASVQEQFF.

The rearrangement uses TRBV3-1 and TRBJ2-1; the match to TRBD2 covers 9 bases. V lost 0 bases to trimming and J lost 7 bases; unmatched junction nucleotides: 7. Germline loops: CDR1 LGHDT, CDR2 YNNKEL (reference sequence). This CDR3 comprises 16 residues. The CDR3 here is CASSQEAAGGRNEQFF. The CDR3 DNA is TGTGCCAGCAGCCAAGAGGCTGCGGGAGGGAGGAATGAGCAGTTCTTC.

This clonotype was seen repeatedly, ten times or more. V usage is TRBV24-1 and J usage is TRBJ1-5, with TRBD1 matching 9 bases. Germline assignment: CDR1 KGHDR and CDR2 SFDVKD. After removal of 11 bases from V and 1 base from J, the junction contained 8 bases not matched to a gene. This CDR3 has 15 amino acids. The CDR3 DNA reads TGTGCCATAGGACAGGGGTCTCGAAGCAATCAGCCCCAGCATTTT. As protein: CAIGQGSRSNQPQHF.

This clonotype came up once. The rearrangement links TRBV27 to TRBJ2-2; 8 bases align to TRBD2. The junction had 5 bases not matched to a gene; V was cut back by 11 bases and J by 0 bases. The V gene's germline CDR1 is MNHEY and CDR2 SMNVEV (reference sequence). This CDR3 comprises 14 residues. CDR3 residues: CAPDGRANTGELFF. CDR3 nucleotides: TGTGCCCCAGACGGGAGGGCGAACACCGGGGAGCTGTTTTTT.